This T cell receptor beta chain stems from a study of read filtering for tumor transcriptome and immune sequencing. Trimming left V 0 bases short and J 0 bases short, with 4 bases between. From germline, CDR1 is SGHRS and CDR2 YFSETQ. CDR3 length equals 15 residues. The library was built from approximately 400 ng RNA with molecular barcoded adaptors for alpha/delta and beta/gamma chains. TCRdb redid the calling of the reads with MiXCR, one entry per CDR3 protein. The table lists fewer than 75,000 distinct CDR3 sequences, 20% to 25% of them singletons. This clonotype was seen at least ten times. No antigen is known for it. The study, taken as a whole, reports: About 77% of IR-seq clonotypes had a single read, yet these held approximately 4% of reads.

The V call is TRBV5-1, the J call TRBJ2-6; D call uncertain. Material: a population of CD138-negative cells sorted from bone marrow. This TCR derives from a donor over 35 with multiple myeloma. The CDR3 here is CASSLGTSGANVLTF. DNA for the CDR3: TGCGCCAGCAGCTTGGGGACCTCTGGGGCCAACGTCCTGACTTTC.